Listed here are 4 T cell receptor beta chains from one sample, sequenced in a study of blood T cell repertoires in COVID-19. Sequenced by immunoSEQ multiplex PCR; TCRdb stores in-frame clones only, minus some. This sample has 90,000 to 110,000 clones, with approximately 82% found just once. Sequencing was done on a sample of peripheral blood. Source of these receptors: a woman aged 60-75 years with acute or convalescent COVID-19.

This sequence joins TRBV4-3 and TRBJ2-3; 8 positions match TRBD2. There are 16 residues in the CDR3. The germline V gene has CDR1 LGHNA and CDR2 YSLEER. Trimming at V came to 0 bases and at J to 6 bases, leaving 8 bases not matched to a gene. The CDR3 DNA is TGCGCCAGCAGCCAAGATACCGGGAGGGCCGGGGATACGCAGTATTTT. It is translated as CASSQDTGRAGDTQYF.

The chain recombines TRBV3-1 (or the pseudogene TRBV3-2) with TRBJ1-2; weak D call: TRBD1 (6 bases). This CDR3 is 13 amino acids long. Germline assignment: CDR1 LGHDT and CDR2 YNNKEL (reference sequence). V was clipped by 8 bases and J by 4 bases, with 14 bases between them. CDR3 nucleotide sequence: TGTGCCAGCCAGCCCGGGGGGGCCTATGGCTACACCTTC. Amino acid sequence: CASQPGGAYGYTF.

This clone was counted between two and nine times. This CDR3 reads CAWTRGLRGPFNYGYTF. The CDR3 DNA sequence: TGTGCCTGGACCCGGGGCCTGAGGGGGCCCTTTAACTATGGCTACACCTTC. The rearrangement joins TRBV30 to TRBJ1-2; 7 bases agree with TRBD1. Unmatched junction bases numbered 15, after V lost 4 bases and J lost 1 base. Per the germline V gene, CDR1 is GTSNPN and CDR2 is SVGIG (reference sequence). The CDR3 contains 17 residues.

The chain recombines TRBV6-6 with TRBJ2-6; 8 bases fit TRBD1. The CDR3 consists of 19 residues. Germline V gene lookup returns CDR1 MNHNY and CDR2 SVGAGI (reference sequence). V lost 5 bases to trimming and J lost 0 bases; unmatched junction nucleotides: 12. The CDR3 DNA is TGTGCCAGCAGTCCGAGTCTGGACAGGGTTCTCTCTGGGGCCAACGTCCTGACTTTC. This sequence encodes CASSPSLDRVLSGANVLTF.